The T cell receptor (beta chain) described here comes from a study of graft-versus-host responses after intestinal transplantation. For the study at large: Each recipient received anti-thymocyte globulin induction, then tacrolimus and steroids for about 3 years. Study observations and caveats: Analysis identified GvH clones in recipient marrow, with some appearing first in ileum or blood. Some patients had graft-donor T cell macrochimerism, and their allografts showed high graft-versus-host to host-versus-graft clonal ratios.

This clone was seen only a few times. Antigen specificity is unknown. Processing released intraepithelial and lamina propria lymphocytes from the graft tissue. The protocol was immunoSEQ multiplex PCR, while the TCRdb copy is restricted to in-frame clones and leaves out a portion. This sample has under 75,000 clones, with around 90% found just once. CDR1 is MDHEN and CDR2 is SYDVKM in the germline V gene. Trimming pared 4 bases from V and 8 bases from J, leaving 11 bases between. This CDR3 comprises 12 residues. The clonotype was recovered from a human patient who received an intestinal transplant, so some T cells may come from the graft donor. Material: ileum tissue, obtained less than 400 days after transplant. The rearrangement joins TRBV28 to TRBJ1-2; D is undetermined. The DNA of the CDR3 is TGTGCCAGCAGTTCAGTACAGTCGGGCTACACCTTC. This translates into CASSSVQSGYTF.